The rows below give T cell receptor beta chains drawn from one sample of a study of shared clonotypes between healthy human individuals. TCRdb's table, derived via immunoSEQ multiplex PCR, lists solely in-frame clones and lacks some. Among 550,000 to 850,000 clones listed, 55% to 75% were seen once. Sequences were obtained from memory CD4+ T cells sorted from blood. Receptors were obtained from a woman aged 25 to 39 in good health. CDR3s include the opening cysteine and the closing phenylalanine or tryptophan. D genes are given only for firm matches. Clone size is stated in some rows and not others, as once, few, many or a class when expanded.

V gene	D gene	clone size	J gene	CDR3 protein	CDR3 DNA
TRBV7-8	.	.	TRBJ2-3	CASSLALRPAYRDTQYF	TGTGCCAGCAGCTTAGCGCTTCGGCCCGCCTACAGGGATACGCAGTATTTT
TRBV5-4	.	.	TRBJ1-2	CASSPGGTRANYGYTF	TGTGCCAGCAGCCCCGGGGGTACGAGGGCGAACTATGGCTACACCTTC
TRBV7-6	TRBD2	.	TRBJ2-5	CASSLATGGSQETQYF	TGTGCCAGCAGCTTAGCCACGGGAGGGTCACAAGAGACCCAGTACTTC
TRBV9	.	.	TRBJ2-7	CASSVGSDIYEQYF	TGTGCCAGCAGCGTAGGTTCGGATATCTACGAGCAGTACTTC
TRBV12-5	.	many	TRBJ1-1	CASLQGSGSEAFF	TGTGCTAGTCTGCAGGGTTCGGGGTCTGAAGCTTTCTTT
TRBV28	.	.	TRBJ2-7	CASSSSGHIYEQYF	TGTGCCAGCAGTTCATCGGGACACATCTACGAGCAGTACTTC
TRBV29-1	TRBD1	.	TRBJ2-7	CSVGYPGQGAYEQYF	TGCAGCGTTGGGTACCCGGGACAGGGGGCGTACGAGCAGTACTTC
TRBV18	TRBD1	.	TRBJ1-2	CASSSGQDYGYTF	TGTGCCAGCTCTTCTGGACAGGACTATGGCTACACCTTC
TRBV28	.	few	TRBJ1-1	CASSLYSDVNTEAFF	TGTGCCAGCAGTTTATACAGCGATGTGAACACTGAAGCTTTCTTT
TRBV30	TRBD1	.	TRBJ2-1	CAYQTGADNEQFF	TGTGCCTACCAGACAGGGGCGGACAATGAGCAGTTCTTC
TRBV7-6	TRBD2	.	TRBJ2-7	CASSSTSGRFHEQYF	TGTGCCAGCAGCTCCACTAGCGGGAGGTTCCACGAGCAGTACTTC
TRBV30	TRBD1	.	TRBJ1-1	CAWNRGLDTEAFF	TGTGCCTGGAACAGGGGTCTGGACACTGAAGCTTTCTTT
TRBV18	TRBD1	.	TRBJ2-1	CASSPATGDNEQFF	TGTGCCAGCTCACCGGCGACAGGGGACAATGAGCAGTTCTTC
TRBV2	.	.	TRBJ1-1	CASSYQKNTEAFF	TGTGCCAGCAGTTACCAGAAGAACACTGAAGCTTTCTTT
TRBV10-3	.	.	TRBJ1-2	CASSGGSRYYGYTF	TGTGCCAGCAGTGGGGGGTCCCGTTACTATGGCTACACCTTC
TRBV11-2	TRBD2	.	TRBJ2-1	CASSLMRSGTYNEQFF	TGTGCCAGCAGCTTAATGCGCAGCGGGACCTACAATGAGCAGTTCTTC
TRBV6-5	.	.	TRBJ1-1	CASSYSRNTEAFF	TGTGCCAGCAGTTACTCCAGGAACACTGAAGCTTTCTTT
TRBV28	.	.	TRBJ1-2	CASSLGSSAGRVYGYTF	TGTGCCAGCAGTTTAGGTTCATCGGCAGGGAGGGTCTATGGCTACACCTTC
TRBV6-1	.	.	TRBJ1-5	CASSVTGHLGNQPQHF	TGTGCCAGCAGTGTGACGGGGCACCTTGGGAATCAGCCCCAGCATTTT
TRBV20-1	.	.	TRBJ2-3	CSARGQGTQYF	TGCAGTGCTAGAGGGCAGGGTACGCAGTATTTT